A single sample gave rise to the 7 T cell receptor beta chains below, sequenced in a study of response to subunit inactivated influenza vaccine (dated 2018 in TCRdb). The library was generated by RT-PCR. The sequencer was an Illumina HiSeq 2500. The raw public reads went through TCRdb reprocessing: fastp at Q25, MiXCR clone calling, in-frame beta chains kept. Rows merge per CDR3 protein into single entries with the most common DNA and genes. The table for this sample lists just over 300,000 distinct CDR3 sequences; 21% of them were counted only once. Roughly 10% of the sample belongs to the ten largest clones. The sample in question was PBMCs from blood, obtained 21 months after vaccination. These receptors were obtained from a man in his fifties or sixties who received an inactivated influenza vaccine. Donor details come from another sample of the same person, matched by shared clones.

The sample holds many counts of this clonotype. The V and J genes are TRBV12-3 or TRBV12-4 and TRBJ1-6; 7 bases align to TRBD1. The CDR3 consists of 14 residues. V dropped 6 bases and J dropped 5; count of bases not matched to a gene: 4. The CDR3 region is CASSLGTDNSPLHF. The CDR3 DNA follows: TGTGCCAGCAGCCTCGGGACAGATAATTCACCCCTCCACTTT.

This clonotype was observed at least ten times. The chain has TRBV15 and TRBJ2-3; D remains unclear. From germline, CDR1 is LNHNV and CDR2 YYDKDF (reference sequence). CDR3 length: 13 residues. Trimming took 4 bases from V and 4 from J, leaving 9 bases between them. This chain's CDR3 is CATSKARADTQYF. CDR3 DNA sequence: TGTGCCACCAGCAAAGCCCGTGCAGATACGCAGTATTTT.

CDR3 sequence reads: CASSLTRGQGGTEAFF. In DNA, the CDR3 is TGCGCCAGCAGCCTCACGAGGGGACAGGGAGGCACTGAAGCTTTCTTT. The rearrangement links TRBV4-1 to TRBJ1-1, with 9 bases aligning to TRBD1. CDR1 MGHRA and CDR2 YSYEKL come from the germline V gene. The V gene end was trimmed by 4 bases and the J gene end by 4 bases; junction bases not matched to a gene: 10. The CDR3 is 16 residues long.

The rearrangement links TRBV11-2 to TRBJ1-6; TRBD1 aligns across 8 bases. From germline, CDR1 is SGHAT and CDR2 FQNNGV. Trimming removed 1 base from V and 5 bases from J; junction bases left unmatched: 7. The CDR3 has 17 amino acids. CDR3 sequence: CASSLVRDRTDNSPLHF. For the CDR3, the DNA is TGTGCCAGCAGCTTAGTTCGGGACAGGACGGATAATTCACCCCTCCACTTT.

This clonotype appeared a few times. This chain connects TRBV5-5 to TRBJ1-6, with no clear D. The CDR3 length is 16 residues. The ends were cut back, 5 bases at V and 0 bases at J, with 12 bases in the middle. Germline CDR1 reads SGHKS; CDR2 reads YYEKEE (reference sequence). Written as DNA, the CDR3 is TGTGCCAGCAGTCGGCAGGCAAGCTCCTATAATTCACCCCTCCACTTT. Translating it yields CASSRQASSYNSPLHF.

This clonotype was counted between two and nine times. CDR3 bases: TGTGCCAGCAGCCCCAGCCGGGACTCCCCGTCACACAATGAGCAGTTCTTC. Residues: CASSPSRDSPSHNEQFF. The chain is built from TRBV3-1 and TRBJ2-1, with D possibly being TRBD2 (6 bases). CDR1 is LGHDT, CDR2 YNNKEL, per germline (reference sequence). V was clipped by 4 bases and J by 5 bases, with 21 bases between them. The CDR3 has 17 residues.

The genes are TRBV11-2 and TRBJ2-2; D is possibly TRBD1 (5 bases). Per the germline V gene, CDR1 is SGHAT and CDR2 is FQNNGV. The CDR3 sequence is 16 residues long. Trimming left V 1 base short and J 5 bases short, with 14 bases between. CDR3 loop: CASSLGRDHDTGELFF. The CDR3 nucleotides are TGTGCCAGCAGCTTAGGCAGGGATCATGATACCGGGGAGCTGTTTTTT.